The 28 T cell receptor beta chains below come from one sample, sequenced in a study of CD8 T cells in Susac syndrome (dated by TCRdb to between 2019 and 2020). The receptor library was made with the immunoSEQ multiplex PCR assay. RNA was extracted using the RNeasy kit, and about 0.45 to 1 ug of the RNA was reverse transcribed with random hexamers. TCRdb reprocessed the public reads (quality trimming at Q25 with fastp, clone calling with MiXCR) and kept in-frame beta chains. Each entry merges the rows of one CDR3 protein and shows their most common DNA and genes. This sample gives tens of thousands of distinct CDR3 sequences in total; 91% of them show up just once. The leading ten clones occupy under 0.65% of the sample. Sequencing was done on a sample of CD8+ T cells from PBMCs. These receptor sequences come from a human donor with multiple sclerosis.

The V and J genes are TRBV15 and TRBJ2-3; 7 bases map to TRBD2. The CDR3 runs to 16 residues. Germline values: CDR1 LNHNV, CDR2 YYDKDF (reference sequence). V shed 2 bases, J shed 0 bases, and the junction held 5 bases outside the gene matches. The CDR3 DNA is TGTGCCACCAGCAGAAGATATAGCGGGAGCACAGATACGCAGTATTTT. Amino acid sequence: CATSRRYSGSTDTQYF. Supplemented by reference TRBV15 and TRBJ2-3, the full variable domain reads DAMVIQNPRYQVTQFGKPVTLSCSQTLNHNVMYWYQQKSSQAPKLLFHYYDKDFNNEADTPDNFQSRRPNTSFCFLDIRSPGLGDTAMYLCATSRRYSGSTDTQYFGPGTRLTVL.

The J gene is TRBJ1-3, the V gene TRBV24-1; D possibly corresponds to TRBD1 (5 bases). Per germline, CDR1 KGHDR and CDR2 SFDVKD. The CDR3 is 14 residues long. Trimming left V 8 bases short and J 0 bases short, with 10 bases between. CDR3 in amino acids: CATIWGCSGNTIYF. The CDR3 coding sequence is TGTGCCACCATTTGGGGCTGCTCTGGAAACACCATATATTTT.

This sequence joins TRBV7-8 and TRBJ1-1; possible D gene TRBD1, 5 bases. CDR1 is SGHVS and CDR2 is FQNEAQ in the germline V gene. V lost 5 bases to trimming and J lost 7 bases, with 11 bases between them. The CDR3 is made up of 12 amino acids. Written as DNA, the CDR3 is TGTGCCAGCAGCCCTGGCGGGGGTGAAGCTTTCTTT. Encoded protein: CASSPGGGEAFF.

This chain uses TRBV10-3 with TRBJ2-3, with no clear D. Germline-derived CDR1 and CDR2 are ENHRY and SYGVKD. CDR3 size: 10 residues. Trimming left V 10 bases short and J 5 bases short, with 7 bases between. The CDR3 sequence: CATMGDTQYF. CDR3 sequence (DNA): TGTGCCACCATGGGAGATACGCAGTATTTT.

The CDR3 spells CASSLEPAEAFF. In nucleotides, the CDR3 is TGCGCCAGCAGCTTGGAGCCGGCTGAAGCTTTCTTT. The chain couples TRBV5-1 to TRBJ1-1, with D uncertain. The CDR3 runs 12 residues. Trimming shortened V by 0 bases and J by 6 bases, and 6 bases separated the two germline ends. Germline values: CDR1 SGHRS, CDR2 YFSETQ.

The J gene is TRBJ1-2, the V gene TRBV30, with TRBD1 as a possible D gene (6 bases). The V gene's germline CDR1 is GTSNPN and CDR2 SVGIG (reference sequence). The V end was cut by 4 bases, the J end by 3 bases, with 12 bases between. This CDR3 region has 13 residues. The DNA for the CDR3 is TGTGCCTGGACCCCCGGGGGGCACTATGGCTACACCTTC. Its protein product is CAWTPGGHYGYTF.

This chain uses TRBV6-1 with TRBJ1-2, with TRBD1 identical over 8 bases. After removal of 7 bases from V and 2 bases from J, the junction contained 9 bases not matched to a gene. The CDR3 contains 15 residues. CDR1 and CDR2 (germline): MNHNS, SASEGT. As DNA, the CDR3 is TGTGCCAGCAATGCTCGTCAGGGGGCGAACTATGGCTACACCTTC. Amino acid sequence: CASNARQGANYGYTF.

The chain combines TRBV20-1 with TRBJ2-1; D is unresolved. Trimming stripped 0 bases from V and 8 bases from J, with 8 bases between. The germline V gene has CDR1 DFQATT and CDR2 SNEGSKA (reference sequence). This CDR3 has 12 amino acids. This CDR3 is CSARDIGYEQFF. The CDR3, as DNA: TGCAGTGCTAGAGATATAGGCTATGAGCAGTTCTTC.

The gene calls are TRBV5-1 and TRBJ1-2; D may be TRBD1 (6 bases). Germline CDR1 is SGHRS and CDR2 is YFSETQ. Deletions cut 1 base from V and 5 bases from J, with 18 bases between. The CDR3 length is 16 residues. Here the CDR3 DNA reads TGCGCCAGCAGCTTGTACGGGGGGCGGGACCCGTATGGCTACACCTTC. Translation: CASSLYGGRDPYGYTF.

The chain is built from TRBV28 and TRBJ2-1, with D tentatively TRBD1 (6 bases). The CDR3 has 17 amino acids. Germline V gene lookup returns CDR1 MDHEN and CDR2 SYDVKM. Trimming removed 4 bases from V and 0 bases from J, with 16 bases in between. The CDR3 sequence is CASSSSPQGLSYNEQFF. In DNA, the CDR3 is TGTGCCAGCAGTTCGTCCCCACAGGGTCTCTCCTACAATGAGCAGTTCTTC.

The chain employs TRBV6-1 and TRBJ2-1; 8 positions agree with TRBD2. This CDR3 contains 16 residues. Trimming cost V 5 bases and J 0 bases; bases outside gene matches: 6. Germline values: CDR1 MNHNS, CDR2 SASEGT. CDR3 residues: CASSPRSGGSYNEQFF. CDR3 coding DNA: TGTGCCAGCAGTCCCCGCAGCGGGGGCTCCTACAATGAGCAGTTCTTC.

J is TRBJ2-5 and V is TRBV4-1; tentatively, D is TRBD1 (5 bases). Between the trimmed V and J ends, which lost 0 bases and 1 base, there was a span of 12 bases. There are 16 residues in the CDR3. Germline V CDR1 and CDR2: MGHRA, YSYEKL. CDR3 nucleotide sequence: TGCGCCAGCAGCCAAGAGAATAGGGGCCTCCAAGAGACCCAGTACTTC. It encodes CASSQENRGLQETQYF.

The V and J genes are TRBV3-1 and TRBJ2-7; D gene ambiguous. Trimming pared 0 bases from V and 3 bases from J, leaving 9 bases between. The germline V gene encodes CDR1 LGHDT and CDR2 YNNKEL (reference sequence). This CDR3 is 14 amino acids long. CDR3 in DNA: TGTGCCAGCAGCCAAGACCCGACTTTCTACGAGCAGTACTTC. The encoded protein is CASSQDPTFYEQYF.

This clonotype was picked up one time. The chain employs TRBV25-1 and TRBJ2-5; D is possibly TRBD2 (6 bases). The CDR3 has 16 amino acids. V lost 5 bases and J lost 2, with 18 bases in between. The germline V gene encodes CDR1 MGHDK and CDR2 SYGVNS. The CDR3 loop is CASSSGLTRFQETQYF. The DNA for the CDR3 is TGTGCCAGCAGTTCGGGACTGACGAGGTTTCAAGAGACCCAGTACTTC.

This chain uses TRBV27 with TRBJ2-7; no definite D call. The CDR3 has 13 residues. Germline-derived CDR1 and CDR2 are MNHEY and SMNVEV (reference sequence). With 2 bases removed from V and 4 bases from J, the gap between germline ends came to 9 bases. CDR3 loop: CASSLGPLYEQYF. In nucleotides, the CDR3 is TGTGCCAGCAGTTTAGGCCCCCTGTACGAGCAGTACTTC.

The chain links TRBV9 to TRBJ2-3; D remains ambiguous. The CDR3 has 13 residues. Germline V lookup: CDR1 SGDLS, CDR2 YYNGEE. The germline V and J ends were trimmed by 3 bases and 4 bases, with 9 bases remaining between them. CDR3 amino acids: CASSALMPDTQYF. The CDR3 DNA is TGTGCCAGCAGCGCCTTAATGCCAGATACGCAGTATTTT. Looking up the rest from reference TRBV9 and TRBJ2-3 gives the full variable domain: DSGVTQTPKHLITATGQRVTLRCSPRSGDLSVYWYQQSLDQGLQFLIQYYNGEERAKGNILERFSAQQFPDLHSELNLSSLELGDSALYFCASSALMPDTQYFGPGTRLTVL.

V usage is TRBV4-1 and J usage is TRBJ2-1; no definite D call. V lost 0 bases to trimming and J lost 5 bases, with 11 bases between them. This CDR3 has 15 amino acids. The V gene's germline CDR1 is MGHRA and CDR2 YSYEKL. The CDR3 DNA sequence: TGCGCCAGCAGCCAAGATGGATCCCGTGACAATGAGCAGTTCTTC. Translation gives CASSQDGSRDNEQFF.

V usage is TRBV6-2 or TRBV6-3 and J usage is TRBJ2-7; 13 nucleotides line up with TRBD2. CDR3 size: 14 residues. The germline CDR1 and CDR2 sequences are MNHEY and SVGEGT. Trimming at V came to 6 bases and at J to 5 bases, leaving 4 bases not matched to a gene. The CDR3 DNA reads TGTGCCAGCAGCCAGACTAGCGGGAGGCACGAGCAGTACTTC. Its protein is CASSQTSGRHEQYF.

The chain links TRBV3-1 to TRBJ2-5; D remains unclear. CDR1 and CDR2 (germline): LGHDT, YNNKEL (reference sequence). V lost 1 base to trimming and J lost 5 bases, with 5 bases between them. The CDR3 has 12 residues. CDR3 in amino acids: CASSQGRETQYF. CDR3 DNA: TGTGCCAGCAGCCAAGGGCGGGAGACCCAGTACTTC.

The chain employs TRBV7-8 and TRBJ2-7, with D hard to call. The CDR3 sequence is 16 residues long. The germline V gene encodes CDR1 SGHVS and CDR2 FQNEAQ. With 5 bases removed from V and 0 bases from J, the gap between germline ends came to 17 bases. The CDR3 sequence is CASSVLGSVGSYEQYF. The CDR3 DNA sequence: TGTGCCAGCAGCGTCTTGGGGTCCGTGGGCTCCTACGAGCAGTACTTC.

Turning to this clonotype: Compared with germline, one end of the junction differs, possibly owing to a read error. The genes are TRBV29-1 and TRBJ2-1, with TRBD2 matching 7 bases. This CDR3 region has 14 residues. Germline values: CDR1 SQVTM, CDR2 ANQGSEA. CDR3 amino acids: CSVEAGHSTVRQFF. In DNA, the CDR3 is TGCAGCGTAGAAGCGGGGCATAGTACCGTTAGGCAGTTCTTC.

The rearrangement joins TRBV4-3 to TRBJ1-1; 8 bases align to TRBD1. V lost 4 bases and J lost 0; bases outside the gene matches: 13. Germline CDR1 reads LGHNA; CDR2 reads YSLEER. The CDR3 has 18 residues. The CDR3 reads CASSLTQGQGVLNTEAFF. The CDR3 DNA is TGCGCCAGCAGCCTAACCCAAGGACAGGGCGTTTTGAACACTGAAGCTTTCTTT.

This chain joins TRBV20-1 and TRBJ2-7; D is ambiguous. V lost 0 bases, J lost 2 bases, and 5 bases lay in between. The CDR3 is 12 residues long. Germline V gene lookup returns CDR1 DFQATT and CDR2 SNEGSKA (reference sequence). CDR3 DNA: TGCAGTGCTAGAGATTTGGCCTACGAGCAGTACTTC. It codes for CSARDLAYEQYF.

The chain is built from TRBV19 and TRBJ2-7; tentatively, D is TRBD1 (6 bases). The V end was cut by 6 bases, the J end by 4 bases, with 13 bases between. This CDR3 is 13 amino acids long. Germline V gene data show CDR1 as LNHDA and CDR2 as SQIVND (reference sequence). The CDR3 spells CASRGQIEYEQYF. As DNA, the CDR3 is TGTGCCAGTAGAGGACAGATAGAATACGAGCAGTACTTC.

The chain recombines TRBV6-1 with TRBJ1-1; D unresolved. Germline V gives CDR1 MNHNS, CDR2 SASEGT. Trimming pared 5 bases from V and 1 base from J, leaving 17 bases between. CDR3 length: 16 residues. The CDR3 sequence: CASSHLMGMQNTEAFF. The CDR3, as DNA: TGTGCCAGCAGTCATTTAATGGGGATGCAGAACACTGAAGCTTTCTTT.

The chain has TRBV28 and TRBJ1-2; TRBD1 matches at 7 bases. The V segment lost 2 bases and the J segment 8 bases; nucleotides outside the gene matches: 5. This CDR3 is 13 amino acids long. Germline lookup yields CDR1 MDHEN and CDR2 SYDVKM. The CDR3 is CASSLGGGDGYTF. The CDR3 bases are TGTGCCAGCAGTTTAGGAGGGGGCGACGGCTACACCTTC.

This clonotype was seen a handful of times. The chain couples TRBV5-1 to TRBJ1-6, with D uncertain. Trimming pared 9 bases from V and 2 bases from J, leaving 12 bases between. The germline V gene encodes CDR1 SGHRS and CDR2 YFSETQ. The CDR3 sequence is 14 residues long. The CDR3 spells CATAESTYNSPLHF. CDR3 nucleotide sequence: TGCGCCACCGCGGAGAGCACCTATAATTCACCCCTCCACTTT.

This clonotype is a singleton in its sample. In DNA form, the CDR3 reads TGTGCCAGCAGCTTAGCTGGCCTAGCGGGGTCGTTGAGAGAGACCCAGTACTTC. As protein: CASSLAGLAGSLRETQYF. The genes are TRBV7-3 and TRBJ2-5, with TRBD2 matching over 9 bases. Germline V gene lookup returns CDR1 SGHTA and CDR2 FQGTGA. There are 18 residues in the CDR3. V trimming: 2 bases; J trimming: 4 bases; junction bases outside the gene matches: 14.